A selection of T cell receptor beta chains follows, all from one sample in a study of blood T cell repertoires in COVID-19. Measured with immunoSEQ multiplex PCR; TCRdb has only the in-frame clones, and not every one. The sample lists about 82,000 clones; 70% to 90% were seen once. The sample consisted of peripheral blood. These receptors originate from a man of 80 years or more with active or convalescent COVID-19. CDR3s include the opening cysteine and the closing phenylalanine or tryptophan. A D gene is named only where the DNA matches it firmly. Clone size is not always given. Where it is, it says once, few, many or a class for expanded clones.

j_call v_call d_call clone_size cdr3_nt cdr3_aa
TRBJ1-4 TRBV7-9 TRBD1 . TGTGCCAGCGGCAGGGGGCGGTCTGAAAAACTGTTTTTT CASGRGRSEKLFF
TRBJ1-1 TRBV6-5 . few TGTGCCAGCAGAGGACAGCGTGAAGCTTTCTTT CASRGQREAFF
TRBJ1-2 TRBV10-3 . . TGTGCCATCAGTGACGGACAGCACTATGGCTACACCTTC CAISDGQHYGYTF
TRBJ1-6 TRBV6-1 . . TGTGCCAGCAGTGAAACCGGGACTGACAATTCACCCCTCCACTTT CASSETGTDNSPLHF
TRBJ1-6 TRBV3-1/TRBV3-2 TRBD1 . TGTGCCAGCAGCCCGGACAGGGTGGCACCCCTCCACTTT CASSPDRVAPLHF
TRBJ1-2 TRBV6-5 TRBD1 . TGTGCCAGCCAAAAGGACAGGGTCGATGGCTACACCTTC CASQKDRVDGYTF
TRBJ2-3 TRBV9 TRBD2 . TGTGCCAGCAGCGCAAGGCCTCGGACTAGCGGGGGCACAGATACGCAGTATTTT CASSARPRTSGGTDTQYF
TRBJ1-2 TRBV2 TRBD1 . TGTGCCAGCAGAGGACAGGGGGGCTATGGCTACACCTTC CASRGQGGYGYTF
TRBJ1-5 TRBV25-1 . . TGTGCCAGTCGCGGGGTGGGCAATCAGCCCCAGCATTTT CASRGVGNQPQHF
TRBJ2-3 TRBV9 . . TGTGCCAGCAGCGTAGACGGGAGTCGCACAGATACGCAGTATTTT CASSVDGSRTDTQYF
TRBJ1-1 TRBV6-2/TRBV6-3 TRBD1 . TGTGCCAGCAGTTACGGGACAGGGGGCACTGAAGCTTTCTTT CASSYGTGGTEAFF
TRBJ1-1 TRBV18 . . TGTGCCAGCTCTCCACGGGGGGGCGTAAACACTGAAGCTTTCTTT CASSPRGGVNTEAFF
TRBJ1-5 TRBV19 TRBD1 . TGTGCCAGTAGTACCCCGACAGGGGGCAATCAGCCCCAGCATTTT CASSTPTGGNQPQHF
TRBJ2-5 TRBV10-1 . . TGCGCCAGCAGTGAAGCGGGCTTCCAGGAGACCCAGTACTTC CASSEAGFQETQYF
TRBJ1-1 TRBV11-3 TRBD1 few TGTGCCAGCACCATTACAGGGGGCATATCTGAAGCTTTCTTT CASTITGGISEAFF
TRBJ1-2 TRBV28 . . TGTGCCAGCAGTTCATGGACAGCCAACTATGGCTACACCTTC CASSSWTANYGYTF
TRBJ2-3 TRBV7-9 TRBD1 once TGTGCCAGCAGCTTAGCAGGGACAGGGGCTGCAGATACGCAGTATTTT CASSLAGTGAADTQYF
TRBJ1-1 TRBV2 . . TGTGCCAGCCGGGGGGCGAGGGGGAACACTGAAGCTTTCTTT CASRGARGNTEAFF
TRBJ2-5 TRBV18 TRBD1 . TGTGCCAGCTCCGCAGTCAGACGACAGGGTGGAGAGACCCAGTACTTC CASSAVRRQGGETQYF
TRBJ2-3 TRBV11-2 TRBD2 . TGTGCCAGCAGCTTAATAGCGGGGAACACAGATACGCAGTATTTT CASSLIAGNTDTQYF
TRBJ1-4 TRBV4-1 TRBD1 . TGCGCCAGCAGCCAACGGACAGGGGTTGAAAAACTGTTTTTT CASSQRTGVEKLFF
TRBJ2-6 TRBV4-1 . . TGCGCCAGCAGCCAAGGGACATTCTCTGGGGCCAACGTCCTGACTTTC CASSQGTFSGANVLTF
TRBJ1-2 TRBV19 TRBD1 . TGTGCCAGTAGTCCCCGGGACAGGGGTGTAGGAAACTATGGCTACACCTTC CASSPRDRGVGNYGYTF
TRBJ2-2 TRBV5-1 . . TGCGCCAGCAGCAACTTGGTTGGTCAGGGGAACACCGGGGAGCTGTTTTTT CASSNLVGQGNTGELFF
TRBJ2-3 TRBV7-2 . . TGTGCCAGCAGCTTAGTGGCGGCGATCACAGATACGCAGTATTTT CASSLVAAITDTQYF
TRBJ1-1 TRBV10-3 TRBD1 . TGTGCCATCAGTGAACCGGGACAGCAAGCTTTCTTT CAISEPGQQAFF
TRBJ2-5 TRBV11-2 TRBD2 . TGTGCCAGCTCCGGGGGGTCCGGGGCGGCCCAGTACTTC CASSGGSGAAQYF
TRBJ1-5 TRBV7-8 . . TGTGCCAGCAGCCTTATGGGGAGGACGAGTGGCCAACCCCAGCATTTT CASSLMGRTSGQPQHF
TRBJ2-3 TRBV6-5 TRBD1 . TGTGCCACCCGGACAGGGATGGCAGATACGCAGTATTTT CATRTGMADTQYF
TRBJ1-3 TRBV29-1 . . TGCAGCGGACAAACAGGGCTTTCTGGAAACACCATATATTTT CSGQTGLSGNTIYF
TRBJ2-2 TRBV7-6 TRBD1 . TGTGCCAGCAGCTTAGGTCACGGGACAGGCACCGGGGAGCTGTTTTTT CASSLGHGTGTGELFF
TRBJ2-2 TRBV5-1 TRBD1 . TGCGCCAGCAGTCAAGGACAGGGGGCCGGGGAGCTGTTTTTT CASSQGQGAGELFF
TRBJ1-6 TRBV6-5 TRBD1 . TGTGCCAGCAGCAAACAGGGGTCGGCCCTCCACTTT CASSKQGSALHF
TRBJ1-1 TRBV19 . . TGTGCCAGTGCCAGACAGTTGAACACTGAAGCTTTCTTT CASARQLNTEAFF
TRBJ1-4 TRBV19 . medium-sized TGTGCCAGTAGACTTACACAGCACAGATTTAATGAAAAACTGTTTTTT CASRLTQHRFNEKLFF
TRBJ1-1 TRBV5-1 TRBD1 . TGCGCCAGCAGCTTGGGAGGGACAGGCCCGGCTGAAGCTTTCTTT CASSLGGTGPAEAFF